This TCR beta chain is from a study of cytomegalovirus exposure and HLA in healthy donors. Study-level points and caveats: In an earlier analysis, about 87% or about 30%: the productive usage of most TCR beta V segments. Rare sequences made up most TCRs, while some public TCRs were found in many donors.

This clone was seen once. Its target is not known. The CDR3 consists of 14 residues. The germline V and J ends were trimmed by 4 bases and 6 bases, with 12 bases remaining between them. The germline V gene has CDR1 SEHNR and CDR2 FQNEAQ (reference sequence). Primers for the PCR totalled 60 Vbeta and 13 Jbeta. TCRdb's table, derived via immunoSEQ multiplex PCR, lists solely in-frame clones and lacks some. The sample has tens of thousands of clones, 78% seen once. The chain employs TRBV7-9 and TRBJ2-2, with D tentatively TRBD2 (6 bases). The sequence came from a male donor in good health and CMV-seropositive. Sequencing was performed on PBMCs. DNA for the CDR3: TGTGCCAGCAGCTCGACTAGAGGGGCCGGGGAGCTGTTTTTT. Protein product: CASSSTRGAGELFF.